These T cell receptor beta chains were read from a single sample in a study of blood T cells in healthy people across ages. TCRdb reprocessed the 5' RACE reads with MiXCR, giving one entry per CDR3 protein. The table includes approximately 850,000 distinct CDR3 sequences, 40% to 50% detected once. The sample was blood. These receptors were taken from a man between 60 and 70 years old in good health. Each CDR3 is given with its conserved first and last residue. Each record gives: D gene, clone size, J gene, V gene, CDR3 length, CDR3 protein, CDR3 DNA. D genes are given only for firm matches. The size entry is marked missing in some rows and otherwise reads once, few, many or a size class.

. | few | TRBJ2-5 | TRBV7-9 | 16 | CASSLVPGQRPETQYF | TGTGCCAGCAGCTTAGTTCCGGGACAACGGCCAGAGACCCAGTACTTC
TRBD2 | . | TRBJ2-1 | TRBV6-2/TRBV6-3 | 16 | CASTIAGGRIYNEQFF | TGTGCCAGCACGATAGCGGGGGGCCGAATATACAATGAGCAGTTCTTC
. | . | TRBJ1-6 | TRBV21-1 | 14 | CASSKNGGRPPLHF | TGTGCCAGCAGCAAAAATGGGGGGAGGCCACCCCTCCACTTT
TRBD2 | . | TRBJ2-1 | TRBV10-3 | 15 | CAISESSGDGNEQFF | TGTGCCATCAGTGAGTCTAGCGGGGACGGCAATGAGCAGTTCTTC
TRBD2 | few | TRBJ2-3 | TRBV6-2/TRBV6-3 | 16 | CASSFRTSGGTDTQYF | TGTGCCAGCAGTTTCAGGACTAGCGGGGGCACAGATACGCAGTATTTT
TRBD1 | few | TRBJ2-7 | TRBV6-2/TRBV6-3 | 15 | CASRTTGAVSYEQYF | TGTGCCAGCAGAACGACAGGGGCCGTATCCTACGAGCAGTACTTC
. | few | TRBJ1-2 | TRBV7-2 | 16 | CASSLTRTGSNYGYTF | TGTGCCAGCAGCCTTACCAGAACAGGGTCTAACTATGGCTACACCTTC
TRBD2 | . | TRBJ2-3 | TRBV6-5 | 16 | CASSSSGTSRMDTQYF | TGTGCCAGCAGTTCATCCGGGACTAGCCGTATGGATACGCAGTATTTT
. | few | TRBJ1-5 | TRBV6-6 | 15 | CASSSPGTPDQPQHF | TGTGCCAGCAGCTCACCGGGGACTCCCGATCAGCCCCAGCATTTT
. | . | TRBJ2-5 | TRBV2 | 11 | CASSDSLRQYF | TGTGCCAGCAGTGACTCGCTTCGGCAGTACTTC
TRBD2 | . | TRBJ2-5 | TRBV7-2 | 14 | CASSPAGGANEQYF | TGTGCCAGCAGCCCCGCCGGGGGGGCCAATGAGCAGTACTTC
. | . | TRBJ1-4 | TRBV7-9 | 15 | CASSTTQGANEKLFF | TGTGCCAGCAGCACCACACAGGGTGCAAATGAAAAACTGTTTTTT
TRBD1 | . | TRBJ2-4 | TRBV20-1 | 16 | CSARQLGQGAFGEQYF | TGCAGTGCTAGGCAACTAGGACAGGGGGCGTTTGGGGAGCAGTACTTC
. | many | TRBJ2-1 | TRBV5-5 | 15 | CASSPLEVGYNEQFF | TGTGCCAGCAGCCCCCTCGAGGTGGGCTACAATGAGCAGTTCTTC
TRBD1 | once | TRBJ2-5 | TRBV20-1 | 13 | CSVWRQGTETQYF | TGCAGTGTCTGGCGACAGGGGACGGAGACCCAGTACTTC
. | few | TRBJ1-1 | TRBV20-1 | 12 | CSATGGYTEAFF | TGCAGTGCTACGGGGGGGTACACTGAAGCTTTCTTT
. | few | TRBJ2-4 | TRBV6-2/TRBV6-3 | 15 | CASSPLGRGKNIQYF | TGTGCCAGCAGCCCACTTGGTCGCGGAAAAAACATTCAGTACTTC
. | . | TRBJ2-5 | TRBV5-5 | 15 | CASSLEGSGPETQYF | TGTGCCAGCAGCTTGGAAGGCTCAGGGCCTGAGACCCAGTACTTC
TRBD2 | . | TRBJ2-3 | TRBV7-2 | 16 | CASSLGRGAGTDTQYF | TGTGCCAGCAGCTTAGGGCGGGGGGCTGGCACAGATACGCAGTATTTT
. | . | TRBJ2-3 | TRBV20-1 | 15 | CSGNVGGGGTDTQYF | TGCAGTGGAAACGTGGGGGGGGGCGGCACAGATACGCAGTATTTT
. | once | TRBJ2-3 | TRBV4-3 | 15 | CASSQELSGPDTQYF | TGCGCCAGCAGCCAAGAACTCTCAGGCCCAGATACGCAGTATTTT
TRBD2 | . | TRBJ2-7 | TRBV28 | 14 | CASRLAGMSYEQYF | TGTGCCAGCAGACTAGCGGGGATGTCCTACGAGCAGTACTTC
. | . | TRBJ1-3 | TRBV6-6 | 15 | CASSYHVGSGNTIYF | TGTGCCAGCAGCTACCATGTAGGGTCCGGAAACACCATATATTTT
. | few | TRBJ1-3 | TRBV9 | 14 | CASSVAGTGNTIYF | TGTGCCAGCAGCGTAGCAGGGACTGGAAACACCATATATTTT
TRBD2 | . | TRBJ2-1 | TRBV9 | 17 | CASSVSAGGPLYNEQFF | TGTGCCAGCAGCGTTAGTGCGGGGGGTCCCCTTTACAATGAGCAGTTCTTC
. | . | TRBJ1-2 | TRBV28 | 13 | CASSGLSAGGYTF | TGTGCCAGTTCTGGTCTTTCGGCGGGTGGCTACACCTTC
TRBD1 | . | TRBJ1-2 | TRBV5-1 | 17 | CASSFGQGANRNYGYTF | TGCGCCAGCAGCTTCGGACAGGGGGCAAATCGTAACTATGGCTACACCTTC
TRBD2 | . | TRBJ2-3 | TRBV6-1 | 14 | CAHMRGGPTDTQYF | TGTGCCCACATGCGGGGGGGCCCCACAGATACGCAGTATTTT
. | . | TRBJ1-5 | TRBV20-1 | 12 | CSASQGNQPQHF | TGCAGTGCTAGTCAGGGCAATCAGCCCCAGCATTTT
. | few | TRBJ1-1 | TRBV4-1 | 15 | CASSQDQARWAEAFF | TGCGCCAGCAGCCAAGATCAAGCCCGCTGGGCTGAAGCTTTCTTT
. | . | TRBJ2-6 | TRBV5-1 | 16 | CASSLILRAGANVLTF | TGCGCCAGCAGCCTAATACTACGAGCTGGGGCCAACGTCCTGACTTTC
. | few | TRBJ1-2 | TRBV27 | 13 | CASSLGPGYGYTF | TGTGCCAGCAGTCTGGGACCAGGTTATGGCTACACCTTC
. | . | TRBJ1-1 | TRBV7-8 | 14 | CASSPPGVGTEAFF | TGTGCCAGCAGCCCCCCAGGGGTGGGCACTGAAGCTTTCTTT
. | . | TRBJ1-1 | TRBV7-9 | 13 | CASSLSGANEAFF | TGTGCCAGCAGCTTGTCAGGGGCGAATGAAGCTTTCTTT
. | . | TRBJ2-6 | TRBV7-2 | 15 | CASSRDVAGANVLTF | TGTGCCAGCAGCCGGGACGTTGCTGGGGCCAACGTCCTGACTTTC
. | . | TRBJ2-5 | TRBV5-1 | 16 | CASSLGGTSSWETQYF | TGCGCCAGCAGCCTTGGGGGCACTAGCTCTTGGGAGACCCAGTACTTC
TRBD1 | . | TRBJ1-2 | TRBV20-1 | 13 | CSARSGQGDGYTF | TGCAGTGCTAGATCCGGACAGGGAGATGGCTACACCTTC
. | few | TRBJ2-5 | TRBV6-2/TRBV6-3 | 15 | CASSYPDEYQETQYF | TGTGCCAGCAGTTACCCGGACGAGTACCAAGAGACCCAGTACTTC
TRBD2 | . | TRBJ2-2 | TRBV20-1 | 14 | CSAGTSGPTGELFF | TGCAGTGCTGGGACTAGCGGGCCCACCGGGGAGCTGTTTTTT
. | few | TRBJ1-1 | TRBV20-1 | 12 | CSALLRNTEAFF | TGCAGTGCTCTCCTCCGGAACACTGAAGCTTTCTTT
TRBD2 | . | TRBJ2-5 | TRBV6-2/TRBV6-3 | 14 | CASRPTGGRETQYF | TGTGCCAGCAGACCTACGGGGGGAAGGGAGACCCAGTACTTC
. | . | TRBJ1-1 | TRBV27 | 14 | CASSLRYLNTEAFF | TGTGCCAGCAGCTTACGGTACCTAAACACTGAAGCTTTCTTT
. | few | TRBJ2-3 | TRBV6-6 | 13 | CASSAAGRDTQYF | TGTGCCAGCAGTGCGGCAGGGAGAGATACGCAGTATTTT
TRBD1 | . | TRBJ1-1 | TRBV7-9 | 19 | CASSSPSSGQGNSATEAFF | TGTGCCAGCAGCTCCCCTTCGTCGGGACAGGGGAATTCGGCGACTGAAGCTTTCTTT
. | . | TRBJ2-1 | TRBV5-1 | 15 | CASKPGTGSYNEQFF | TGCGCCAGCAAACCCGGGACTGGGAGCTACAATGAGCAGTTCTTC
. | . | TRBJ1-2 | TRBV9 | 16 | CASSLNRQPANYGYTF | TGTGCCAGCAGCCTCAATAGGCAGCCAGCTAACTATGGCTACACCTTC
. | once | TRBJ2-5 | TRBV5-5 | 12 | CASQWRGETQYF | TGTGCCAGCCAGTGGCGAGGGGAGACCCAGTACTTC
TRBD1 | . | TRBJ2-7 | TRBV7-2 | 15 | CASSFGGTGLAEQYF | TGTGCCAGCAGCTTCGGCGGGACAGGGTTGGCCGAGCAGTACTTC
. | few | TRBJ2-4 | TRBV6-6 | 15 | CASSYTGDGTNIQYF | TGTGCCAGCAGTTACACCGGGGACGGCACAAACATTCAGTACTTC
. | . | TRBJ2-1 | TRBV7-8 | 15 | CASSPRWGAYNEQFF | TGTGCCAGCAGCCCACGGTGGGGGGCCTACAATGAGCAGTTCTTC
TRBD2 | . | TRBJ2-7 | TRBV20-1 | 14 | CSASGGGFTYEQYF | TGCAGTGCTAGCGGCGGGGGGTTCACCTACGAGCAGTACTTC
TRBD2 | . | TRBJ2-7 | TRBV4-3 | 16 | CASSPGGGGVGYEQYF | TGCGCCAGCAGCCCGGGTGGGGGAGGGGTTGGCTACGAGCAGTACTTC
TRBD1 | few | TRBJ1-4 | TRBV18 | 17 | CASSSDEGARYSEKLFF | TGTGCCAGCTCATCGGACGAGGGGGCGCGGTATAGTGAAAAACTGTTTTTT
TRBD1 | few | TRBJ1-1 | TRBV11-3 | 14 | CASSLTGVVTEAFF | TGTGCCAGCAGTTTAACAGGGGTGGTCACTGAAGCTTTCTTT
. | . | TRBJ1-6 | TRBV4-3 | 16 | CASSQDNGGYNSPLHF | TGCGCCAGCAGCCAAGACAATGGAGGATATAATTCACCCCTCCACTTT